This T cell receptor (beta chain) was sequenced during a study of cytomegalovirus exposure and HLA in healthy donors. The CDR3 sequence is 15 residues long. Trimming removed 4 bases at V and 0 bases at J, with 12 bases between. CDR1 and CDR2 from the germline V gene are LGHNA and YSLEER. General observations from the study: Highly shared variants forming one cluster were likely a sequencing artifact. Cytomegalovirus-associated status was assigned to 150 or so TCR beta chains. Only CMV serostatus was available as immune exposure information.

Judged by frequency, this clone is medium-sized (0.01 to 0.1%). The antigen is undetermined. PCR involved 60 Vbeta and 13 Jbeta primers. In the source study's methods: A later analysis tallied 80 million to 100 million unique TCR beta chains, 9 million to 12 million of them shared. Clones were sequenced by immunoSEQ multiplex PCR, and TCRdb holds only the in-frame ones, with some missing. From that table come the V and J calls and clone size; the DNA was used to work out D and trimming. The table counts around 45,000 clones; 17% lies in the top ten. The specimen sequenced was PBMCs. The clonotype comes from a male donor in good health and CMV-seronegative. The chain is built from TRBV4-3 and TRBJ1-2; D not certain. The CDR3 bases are TGCGCCAGCAGCCTTTTGGACGGGGCTAACTATGGCTACACCTTC. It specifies CASSLLDGANYGYTF.